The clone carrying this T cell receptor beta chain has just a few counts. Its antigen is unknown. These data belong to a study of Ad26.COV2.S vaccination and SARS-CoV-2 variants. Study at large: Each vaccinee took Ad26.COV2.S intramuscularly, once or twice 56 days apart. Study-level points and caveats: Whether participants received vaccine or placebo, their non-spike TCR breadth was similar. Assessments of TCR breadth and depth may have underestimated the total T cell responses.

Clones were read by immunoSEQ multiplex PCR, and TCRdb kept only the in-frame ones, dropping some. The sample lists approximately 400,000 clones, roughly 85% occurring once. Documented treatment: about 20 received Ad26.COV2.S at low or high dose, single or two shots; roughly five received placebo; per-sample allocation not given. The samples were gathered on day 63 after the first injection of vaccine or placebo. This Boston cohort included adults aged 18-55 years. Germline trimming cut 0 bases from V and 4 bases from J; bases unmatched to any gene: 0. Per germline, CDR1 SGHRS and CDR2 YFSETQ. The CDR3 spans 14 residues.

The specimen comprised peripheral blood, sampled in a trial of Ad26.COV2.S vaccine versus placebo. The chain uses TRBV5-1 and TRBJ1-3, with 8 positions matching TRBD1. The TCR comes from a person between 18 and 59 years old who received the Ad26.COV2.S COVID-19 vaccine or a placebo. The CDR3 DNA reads TGCGCCAGCAGCTTGGGGACAGGGGGAAACACCATATATTTT. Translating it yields CASSLGTGGNTIYF.